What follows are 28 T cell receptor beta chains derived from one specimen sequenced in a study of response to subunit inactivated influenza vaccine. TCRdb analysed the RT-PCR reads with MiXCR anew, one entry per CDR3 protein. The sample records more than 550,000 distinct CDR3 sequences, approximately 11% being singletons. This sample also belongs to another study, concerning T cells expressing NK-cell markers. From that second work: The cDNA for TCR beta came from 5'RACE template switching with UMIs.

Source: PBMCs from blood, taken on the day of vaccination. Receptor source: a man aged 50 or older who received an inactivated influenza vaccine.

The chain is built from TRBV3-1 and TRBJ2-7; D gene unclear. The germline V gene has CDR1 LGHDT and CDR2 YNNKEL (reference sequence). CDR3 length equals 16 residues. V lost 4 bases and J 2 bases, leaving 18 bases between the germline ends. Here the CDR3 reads CASSLGPQWGPYEQYF. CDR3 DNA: TGTGCCAGCAGCCTGGGCCCCCAATGGGGTCCCTACGAGCAGTACTTC.

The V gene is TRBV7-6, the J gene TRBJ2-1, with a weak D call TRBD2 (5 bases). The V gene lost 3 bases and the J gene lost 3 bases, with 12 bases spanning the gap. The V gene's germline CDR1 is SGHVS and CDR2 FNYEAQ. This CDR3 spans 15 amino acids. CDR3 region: CASSFSAGVYNEQFF. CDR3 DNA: TGTGCCAGCAGCTTTAGCGCTGGGGTCTACAATGAGCAGTTCTTC.

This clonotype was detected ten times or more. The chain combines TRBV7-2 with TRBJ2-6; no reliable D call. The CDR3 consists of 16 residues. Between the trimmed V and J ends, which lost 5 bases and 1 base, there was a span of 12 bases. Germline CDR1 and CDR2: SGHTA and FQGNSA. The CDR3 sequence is CASSPQVRSGANVLTF. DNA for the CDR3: TGTGCCAGCAGCCCCCAAGTTAGATCTGGGGCCAACGTCCTGACTTTC.

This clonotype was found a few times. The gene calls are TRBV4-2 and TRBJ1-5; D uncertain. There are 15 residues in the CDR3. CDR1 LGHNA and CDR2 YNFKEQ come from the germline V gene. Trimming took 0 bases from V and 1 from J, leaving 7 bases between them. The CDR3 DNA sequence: TGTGCCAGCAGCCAAGAGGCTCAGAGCAATCAGCCCCAGCATTTT. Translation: CASSQEAQSNQPQHF.

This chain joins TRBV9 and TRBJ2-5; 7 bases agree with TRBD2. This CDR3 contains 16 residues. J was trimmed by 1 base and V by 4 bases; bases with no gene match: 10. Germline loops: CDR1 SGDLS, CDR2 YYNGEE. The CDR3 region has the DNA TGTGCCAGCAGCCCAGCCGGACTAGGACTCCAAGAGACCCAGTACTTC. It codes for CASSPAGLGLQETQYF.

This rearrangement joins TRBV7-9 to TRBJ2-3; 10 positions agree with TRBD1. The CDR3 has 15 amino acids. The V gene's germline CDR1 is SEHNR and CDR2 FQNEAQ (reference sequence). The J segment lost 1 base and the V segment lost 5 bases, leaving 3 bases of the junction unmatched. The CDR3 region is CASSAGQGRTDTQYF. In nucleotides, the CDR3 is TGTGCCAGCAGCGCGGGACAGGGGCGCACAGATACGCAGTATTTT.

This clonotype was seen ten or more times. CDR3 protein: CASSFTGATVTDTQYF. The CDR3, as DNA: TGTGCCAGCAGTTTCACAGGGGCCACCGTCACAGATACGCAGTATTTT. This chain connects TRBV5-6 to TRBJ2-3; the match to TRBD1 covers 7 bases. Trimming at V came to 5 bases and at J to 2 bases, leaving 11 bases not matched to a gene. Germline V gene data show CDR1 as SGHDT and CDR2 as YYEEEE. This CDR3 has 16 residues.

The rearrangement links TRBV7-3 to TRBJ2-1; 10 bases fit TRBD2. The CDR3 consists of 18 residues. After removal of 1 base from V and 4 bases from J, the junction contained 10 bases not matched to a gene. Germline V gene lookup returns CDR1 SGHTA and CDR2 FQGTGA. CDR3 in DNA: TGTGCCAGCAGCTTAATATCGACCCGGACTAGCGGTTACAATGAGCAGTTCTTC. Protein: CASSLISTRTSGYNEQFF.

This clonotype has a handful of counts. The CDR3 DNA is TGTGCCAGCAGCCCCCGACGGACAGGGGAGATGGAGACCCAGTACTTC. Translation gives CASSPRRTGEMETQYF. This chain joins TRBV7-9 and TRBJ2-5, with 9 bases aligning to TRBD1. Trimming took 5 bases from V and 5 from J; bases not matched to a gene: 12. Germline loops: CDR1 SEHNR, CDR2 FQNEAQ (reference sequence). The CDR3 totals 16 residues.

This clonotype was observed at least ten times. CDR3: CASSQSSGRAIYF. CDR3 nucleotide sequence: TGTGCCAGCAGCCAATCGTCTGGGCGGGCCATATATTTT. The chain is built from TRBV16 and TRBJ1-3; unclear D gene. V was pared by 0 bases and J by 11 bases, with 11 bases between. The CDR3 is 13 amino acids. CDR1 and CDR2 (germline): KGHSY, FQNENV.

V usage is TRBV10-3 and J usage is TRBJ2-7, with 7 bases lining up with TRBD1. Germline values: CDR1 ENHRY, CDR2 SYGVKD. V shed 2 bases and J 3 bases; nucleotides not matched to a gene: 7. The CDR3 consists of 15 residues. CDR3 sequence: CAISETGANLYEQYF. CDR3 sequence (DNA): TGTGCCATCAGTGAGACAGGGGCGAATCTCTACGAGCAGTACTTC.

The CDR3 sequence: CASTATGRYTF. In DNA, the CDR3 is TGTGCCAGCACCGCCACGGGGAGATACACCTTC. This chain uses TRBV7-2 with TRBJ1-2, with no clear D. Germline V gene data show CDR1 as SGHTA and CDR2 as FQGNSA. V lost 7 bases to trimming and J lost 11 bases, with 14 bases between them. This CDR3 is 11 amino acids long.

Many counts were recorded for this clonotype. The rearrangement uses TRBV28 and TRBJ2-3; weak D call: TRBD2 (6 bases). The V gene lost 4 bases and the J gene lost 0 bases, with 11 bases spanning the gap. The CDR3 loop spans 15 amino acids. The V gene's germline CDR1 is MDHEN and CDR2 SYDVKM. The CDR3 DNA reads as TGTGCCAGCAGTTCACCAGCGGGTAGCACAGATACGCAGTATTTT. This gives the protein CASSSPAGSTDTQYF.

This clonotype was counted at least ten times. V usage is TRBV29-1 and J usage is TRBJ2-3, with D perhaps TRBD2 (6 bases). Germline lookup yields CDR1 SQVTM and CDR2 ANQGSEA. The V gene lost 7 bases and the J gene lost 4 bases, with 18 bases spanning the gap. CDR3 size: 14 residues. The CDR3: CSAGTPGGADTQYF. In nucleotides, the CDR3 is TGCAGCGCCGGGACTCCGGGTGGTGCAGATACGCAGTATTTT.

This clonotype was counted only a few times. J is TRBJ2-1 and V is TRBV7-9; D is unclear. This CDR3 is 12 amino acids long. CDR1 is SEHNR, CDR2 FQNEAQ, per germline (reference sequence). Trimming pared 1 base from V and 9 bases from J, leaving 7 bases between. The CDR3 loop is CASSLVGREQFF. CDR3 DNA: TGTGCCAGCAGCTTAGTGGGTCGTGAGCAGTTCTTC.

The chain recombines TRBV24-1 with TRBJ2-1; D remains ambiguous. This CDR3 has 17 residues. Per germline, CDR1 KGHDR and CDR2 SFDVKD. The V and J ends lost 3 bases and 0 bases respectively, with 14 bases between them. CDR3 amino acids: CATSDNQADRSYNEQFF. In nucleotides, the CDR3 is TGTGCCACCAGTGATAATCAGGCAGACCGCTCCTACAATGAGCAGTTCTTC.

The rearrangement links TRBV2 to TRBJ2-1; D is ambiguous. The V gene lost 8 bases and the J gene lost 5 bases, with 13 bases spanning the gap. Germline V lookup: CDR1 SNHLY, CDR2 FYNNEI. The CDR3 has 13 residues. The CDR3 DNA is TGTGCCAGCCTTCAGAGGCTAAACAATGAGCAGTTCTTC. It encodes CASLQRLNNEQFF.

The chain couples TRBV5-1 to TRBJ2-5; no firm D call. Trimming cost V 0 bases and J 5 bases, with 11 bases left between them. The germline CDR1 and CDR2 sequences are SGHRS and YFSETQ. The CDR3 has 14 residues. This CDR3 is CASSLGQRSETQYF. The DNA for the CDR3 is TGCGCCAGCAGCTTGGGACAACGGAGCGAGACCCAGTACTTC.

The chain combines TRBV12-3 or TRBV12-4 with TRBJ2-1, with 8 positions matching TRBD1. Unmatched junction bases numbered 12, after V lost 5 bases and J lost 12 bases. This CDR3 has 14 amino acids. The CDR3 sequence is CASSRNQGASGQFF. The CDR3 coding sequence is TGTGCCAGCAGTCGTAATCAGGGGGCCTCAGGGCAGTTCTTC.

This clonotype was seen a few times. The CDR3 DNA sequence: TGTGCCAGCAGGCCGACTGGGTTGGACGAGCAGTACTTC. It is translated as CASRPTGLDEQYF. J is TRBJ2-7 and V is TRBV12-3 or TRBV12-4; unclear D gene. With 6 bases removed from V and 5 bases from J, the gap between germline ends came to 14 bases. CDR3 size: 13 residues.

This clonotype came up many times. The CDR3 reads CASADTDRRAGEQFF. DNA of the CDR3: TGTGCCAGCGCCGATACCGATAGGAGGGCCGGTGAGCAGTTCTTC. The rearrangement uses TRBV27 and TRBJ2-1, with D possibly TRBD2 on 6 matching bases. The V and J ends lost 8 bases and 9 bases respectively, with 23 bases between them. The CDR3 is 15 amino acids. The germline gives CDR1 MNHEY, CDR2 SMNVEV (reference sequence).

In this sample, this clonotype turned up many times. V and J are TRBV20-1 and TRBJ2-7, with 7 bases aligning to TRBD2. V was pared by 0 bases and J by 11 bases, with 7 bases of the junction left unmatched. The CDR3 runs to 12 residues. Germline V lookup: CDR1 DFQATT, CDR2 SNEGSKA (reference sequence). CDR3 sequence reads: CSAREFWAGEYF. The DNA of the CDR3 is TGCAGTGCTAGAGAATTTTGGGCGGGAGAGTACTTC.

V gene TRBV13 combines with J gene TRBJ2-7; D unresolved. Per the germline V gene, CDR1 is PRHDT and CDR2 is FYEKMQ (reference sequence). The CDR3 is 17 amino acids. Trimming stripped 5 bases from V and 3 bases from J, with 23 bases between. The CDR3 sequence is CASSPMFAPGHHYEQYF. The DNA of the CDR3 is TGTGCCAGCAGCCCAATGTTTGCTCCAGGTCACCACTACGAGCAGTACTTC.

The CDR3 coding sequence is TGTGCCAGCAGTTACGCTAGGTTGGAGACCCAGTACTTC. Amino acids: CASSYARLETQYF. The chain combines TRBV6-2 or TRBV6-3 with TRBJ2-5; no firm D call. From germline, CDR1 is MNHEY and CDR2 SVGEGT. CDR3 length: 13 residues. V was shortened by 2 bases and J by 5 bases, with 9 bases between the two germline ends.

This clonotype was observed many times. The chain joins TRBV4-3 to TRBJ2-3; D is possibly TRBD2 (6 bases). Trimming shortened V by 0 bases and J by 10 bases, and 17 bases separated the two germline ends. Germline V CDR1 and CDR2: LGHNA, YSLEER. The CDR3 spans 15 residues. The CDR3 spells CASSQEGVRPGAQYF. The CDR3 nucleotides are TGCGCCAGCAGCCAAGAAGGGGTCCGCCCGGGGGCGCAGTATTTT.

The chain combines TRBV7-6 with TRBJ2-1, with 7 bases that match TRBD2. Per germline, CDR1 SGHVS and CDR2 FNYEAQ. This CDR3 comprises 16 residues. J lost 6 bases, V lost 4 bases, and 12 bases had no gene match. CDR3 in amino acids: CASSSPRGGSLNEQFF. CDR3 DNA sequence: TGTGCCAGCAGCTCCCCCAGAGGCGGGAGCCTCAATGAGCAGTTCTTC.

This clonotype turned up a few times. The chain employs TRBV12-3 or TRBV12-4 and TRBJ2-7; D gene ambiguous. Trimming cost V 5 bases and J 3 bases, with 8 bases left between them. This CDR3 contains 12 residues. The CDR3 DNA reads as TGTGCCAGCAGTCCCAATAACTACGAGCAGTACTTC. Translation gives CASSPNNYEQYF.

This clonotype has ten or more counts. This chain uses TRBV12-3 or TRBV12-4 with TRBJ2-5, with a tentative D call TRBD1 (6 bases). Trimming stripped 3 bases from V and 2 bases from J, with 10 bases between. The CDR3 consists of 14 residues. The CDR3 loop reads CASSLTGRQETQYF. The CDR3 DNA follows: TGTGCCAGCAGTTTGACAGGCAGACAAGAGACCCAGTACTTC.